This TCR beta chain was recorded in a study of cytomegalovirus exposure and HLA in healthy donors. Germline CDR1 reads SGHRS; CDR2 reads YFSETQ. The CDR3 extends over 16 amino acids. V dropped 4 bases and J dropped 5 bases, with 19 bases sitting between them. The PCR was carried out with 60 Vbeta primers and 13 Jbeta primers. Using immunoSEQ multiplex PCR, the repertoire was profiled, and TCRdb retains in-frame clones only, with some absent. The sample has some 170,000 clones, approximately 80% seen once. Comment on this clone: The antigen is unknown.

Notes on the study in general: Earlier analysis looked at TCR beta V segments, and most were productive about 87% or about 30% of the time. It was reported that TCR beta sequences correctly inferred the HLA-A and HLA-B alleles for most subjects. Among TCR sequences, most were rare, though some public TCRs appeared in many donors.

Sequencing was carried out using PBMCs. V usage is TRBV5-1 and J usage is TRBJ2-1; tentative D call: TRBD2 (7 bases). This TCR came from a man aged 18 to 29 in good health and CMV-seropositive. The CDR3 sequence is CASSQLVGGQDNEQFF. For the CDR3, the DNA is TGCGCCAGCAGCCAACTAGTGGGGGGGCAGGACAATGAGCAGTTCTTC.